This T cell receptor (beta chain) was recovered during a study of shared clonotypes between healthy human individuals. Across the whole study: The donor pool was made up of two women and three men aged 18 to 49.

Germline loops: CDR1 SGHRS, CDR2 YFSETQ. The CDR3 loop spans 13 amino acids. V lost 0 bases and J 9 bases, leaving 7 bases between the germline ends. This table comes from immunoSEQ multiplex PCR, and its TCRdb copy is limited to in-frame clones, with some not included. The data contain roughly 2.5 million clones, 85% to 95% of them seen just once; the ten biggest clones take up over 0.12%. The donors were all Caucasian adults (living in Nashville, Tennessee). Into CD45RA+ naive and CD45RA-negative memory subsets, the CD4+ cells were split. The genes are TRBV5-1 and TRBJ1-6; tentatively, D is TRBD1 (6 bases). The clonotype was recovered from a man aged 18 to 35 in good health. The sequencing sample was made of naive CD4+ T cells sorted from blood. Stated subset: CD45RA+ positively selected. The DNA of the CDR3 is TGCGCCAGCAGCTTGGACAGGGCTTCACCCCTCCACTTT. Protein sequence: CASSLDRASPLHF.